These T cell receptor beta chains were read from a single sample in a study of OX40 agonist ivuxolimab in advanced cancers. Method: immunoSEQ multiplex PCR; TCRdb's copy keeps in-frame clones and lacks some. The table shows about 77,000 clones, with 80% to 90% occurring only once. The specimen comprised CD4+ or CD8+ T cells sorted from blood, sampled in a trial of the OX40 agonist ivuxolimab. All receptors come from an adult with an advanced solid tumor such as melanoma, head and neck, liver or kidney cancer. The CDR3 runs from the conserved cysteine through the conserved F or W. The D gene is left open where the match is weak.

d_call | v_call | cdr3_aa
NA | TRBV6-5 | CASSTSYNSPLHF
NA | TRBV5-1 | CASSSDTLSGNTIYF
NA | TRBV5-4 | CASSLLQDNYGYTF
NA | TRBV18 | CASSPRQTGNTIYF
NA | TRBV6-1 | CASREGGSGANVLTF
TRBD2 | TRBV9 | CASSPSDFSGRRETQYF
TRBD2 | TRBV15 | CATSRDGTSKETQYF
NA | TRBV6-1 | CATHISGANVLTF
NA | TRBV6-6 | CASISSGGNTEAFF
NA | TRBV7-9 | CASSLGEGNYGYTF
NA | TRBV6-1 | CASSGQGRNYGYTF
TRBD2 | TRBV2 | CASRGNPGGDTQYF
NA | TRBV30 | CAWKVRGGSYNSPLHF
NA | TRBV10-3 | CAISGSERGNTEAFF
NA | TRBV4-1 | CASSPFSAGGNSPLHF
NA | TRBV7-2 | CASSLGGTVTEAFF
NA | TRBV19 | CASSMTGREPQHF
NA | TRBV28 | CASSPHSDSTEAFF
NA | TRBV18 | CASGSGLSETQYF
TRBD2 | TRBV7-8 | CASSLSPGTTYEQYF
NA | TRBV10-3 | CAISALLGSYGYTF
TRBD1 | TRBV7-9 | CASSQDAGGMGEQFF
TRBD1 | TRBV6-1 | CASSERTGYIDGYTF
NA | TRBV28 | CASSLGLGVTEAFF
NA | TRBV5-1 | CASSLGSGTLEPQHF
NA | TRBV5-4 | CASSLEIDGRSPLHF
TRBD2 | TRBV30 | CAWGLAGGEQFF
TRBD2 | TRBV7-9 | CASSPRPAGKQETQYF
NA | TRBV11-1 | CASSLANPASVSYEQYF
TRBD1 | TRBV19 | CASSIATGGGYGYTF
NA | TRBV10-1 | CASSVDGGWGNQPQHF
NA | TRBV6-6 | CACAALRGGTEAFF
NA | TRBV19 | CASTLGQLGNTIYF
NA | TRBV7-2 | CASSALATTINTQYF
NA | TRBV27 | CASRRDRDTGELFF
TRBD1 | TRBV19 | CASSPGTGQLNNEKLFF